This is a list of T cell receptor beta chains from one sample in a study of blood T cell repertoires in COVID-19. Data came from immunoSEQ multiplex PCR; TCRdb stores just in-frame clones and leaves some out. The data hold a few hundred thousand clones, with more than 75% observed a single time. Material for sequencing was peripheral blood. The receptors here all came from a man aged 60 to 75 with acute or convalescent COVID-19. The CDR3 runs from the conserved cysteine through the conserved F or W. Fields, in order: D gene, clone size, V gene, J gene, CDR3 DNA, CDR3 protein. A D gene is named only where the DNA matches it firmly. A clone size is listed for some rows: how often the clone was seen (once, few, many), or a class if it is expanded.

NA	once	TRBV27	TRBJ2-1	TGTGCCAGCAGGAGGGAACTAGCCAGTGAGCAGTTCTTC	CASRRELASEQFF
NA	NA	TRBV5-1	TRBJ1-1	TGCGCCAGCAGCTTGGAACAGGGAAAAGCTTTCTTT	CASSLEQGKAFF
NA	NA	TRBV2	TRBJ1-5	TGTGCCAGCAGTGACGGGGGTACCAGTCAGCCCCAGCATTTT	CASSDGGTSQPQHF
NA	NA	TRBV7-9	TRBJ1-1	TGTGCCAGCAGCGGCTACAGGGCGTTGGACACTGAAGCTTTCTTT	CASSGYRALDTEAFF
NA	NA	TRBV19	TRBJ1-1	TGTGCCAGTAGCCTGATGGGGCCCCGGGACACTGAAGCTTTCTTT	CASSLMGPRDTEAFF
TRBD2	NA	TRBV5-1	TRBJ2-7	TGCGCCAGCAGCTTTTCTAGCGGAGGATTCTCCTACGAGCAGTACTTC	CASSFSSGGFSYEQYF
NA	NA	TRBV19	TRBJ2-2	TGTGCCAGTAGTGCAGGAGGGGTCGACACCGGGGAGCTGTTTTTT	CASSAGGVDTGELFF
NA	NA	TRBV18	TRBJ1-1	TGTGCCAGCTCACCAGCGAGAGGGGAGGCAGCTTTCTTT	CASSPARGEAAFF
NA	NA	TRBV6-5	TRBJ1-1	TGTGCCAGCAGTTACAATTTCGGACGGACTGGCTGGGTTGCTTTCTTT	CASSYNFGRTGWVAFF
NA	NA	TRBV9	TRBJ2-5	TGTGCCAGCAACCCGATGGGGGCCCCGCAAGAGACCCAGTACTTC	CASNPMGAPQETQYF
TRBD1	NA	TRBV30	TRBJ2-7	TGTGCCTGGAGTGTAAGGGGGCACCTTGGCTTC	CAWSVRGHLGF
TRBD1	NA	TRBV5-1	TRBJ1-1	TGCGCCAGCAGCGCCGGGACAGGGGATGAAGCTTTCTTT	CASSAGTGDEAFF
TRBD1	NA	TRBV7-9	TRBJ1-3	TGTGCCAGCAGCTCTCGAGACAGGGGGCTGGGTGGAAACACCATATATTTT	CASSSRDRGLGGNTIYF
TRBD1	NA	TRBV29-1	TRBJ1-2	TGCAGCGTTAATACACAGGGGGCGCTGGACTATGGCTACACCTTC	CSVNTQGALDYGYTF
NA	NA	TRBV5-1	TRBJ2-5	TGCGCCAGCAGCTTCTGGGGGCGGTACCAAGAGACCCAGTACTTC	CASSFWGRYQETQYF
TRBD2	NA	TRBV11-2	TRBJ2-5	TGTGCCAGCAGCTTAGGGGCTAGCGGGGAGACCCAGTACTTC	CASSLGASGETQYF
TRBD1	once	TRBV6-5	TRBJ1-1	TGTGCCAGCAGGGATCATGGGACAGGCAACACTGAAGCTTTCTTT	CASRDHGTGNTEAFF
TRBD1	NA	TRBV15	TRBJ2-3	TGTGCCACCAGCAGATTACAGGGGGGTAGCACAGATACGCAGTATTTT	CATSRLQGGSTDTQYF
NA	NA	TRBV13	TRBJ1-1	TGTGCCAGCAGCTTAGAAGGGGGGGACACTGAAGCTTTCTTT	CASSLEGGDTEAFF
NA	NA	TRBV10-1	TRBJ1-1	TGCGCCAGCAGTGAGGGACAGCCCTCCGTGAACACTGAAGCTTTCTTT	CASSEGQPSVNTEAFF
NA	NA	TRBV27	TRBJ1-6	TGTGCCAGCAGACCACAGGGAATGGTCTATAATTCACCCCTCCACTTT	CASRPQGMVYNSPLHF
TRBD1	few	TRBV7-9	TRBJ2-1	TGTGCCAGCAGCTTAGCTGCGACAGGGAGTAACAATGAGCAGTTCTTC	CASSLAATGSNNEQFF
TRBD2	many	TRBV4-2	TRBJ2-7	TGTGCCAGCAGCCAAGATGCTAGCGGATCCTACGAGCAGTACTTC	CASSQDASGSYEQYF
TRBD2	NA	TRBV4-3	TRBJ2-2	TGCGCCAGCAGCCCGGGACTAGCGGGGGGGATTAACGCCGGGGAGCTGTTTTTT	CASSPGLAGGINAGELFF
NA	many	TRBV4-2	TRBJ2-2	TGTGCCAGCAGCTTAAGTCGGGACACCGGGGAGCTGTTTTTT	CASSLSRDTGELFF
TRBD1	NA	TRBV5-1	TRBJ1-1	TGCGCCAGCAGGGAGGGACAGGGGAGGATGAACACTGAAGCTTTCTTT	CASREGQGRMNTEAFF
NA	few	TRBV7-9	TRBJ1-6	TGTGCCAGCAGCTTAGGCGGTGAGAATTCACCCCTCCACTTT	CASSLGGENSPLHF
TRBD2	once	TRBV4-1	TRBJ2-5	TGCGCCAGCAGCCAAGGACGGACAGCGGCGGGGGGGTTTGAGGAGACCCAGTACTTC	CASSQGRTAAGGFEETQYF
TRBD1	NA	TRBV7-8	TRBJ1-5	TGTGCCAGCAGCTTCGGACAGGGGGTGGTGCAGCCCCAGCATTTT	CASSFGQGVVQPQHF
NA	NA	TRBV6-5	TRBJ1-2	TGTGCCAGCACGAATCTACAGGGATATGGCTACACCTTC	CASTNLQGYGYTF
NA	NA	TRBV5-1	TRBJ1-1	TGCGCCAGCAGCTTGGCGGCCAGGGAAGGAGCTGAAGCTTTCTTT	CASSLAAREGAEAFF
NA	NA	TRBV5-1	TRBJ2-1	TGCGCCAGCAGCTTGCAGGGATTCAACAATGAGCAGTTCTTC	CASSLQGFNNEQFF
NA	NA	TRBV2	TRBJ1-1	TGTGCCAGCAGAACAACACGGGGAACTGAAGCTTTCTTT	CASRTTRGTEAFF
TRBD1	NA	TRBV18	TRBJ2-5	TGTGCCAGCTCACCCGGGACAGGGGGAAAAGAGACCCAGTACTTC	CASSPGTGGKETQYF
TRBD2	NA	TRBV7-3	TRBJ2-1	TGTGCCAGCAGCTCGCGGGGGGGCCAAGACAATGAGCAGTTCTTC	CASSSRGGQDNEQFF
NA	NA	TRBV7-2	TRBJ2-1	TGTGCCAGCAGCCCGACGAGTGATTGGAGTGAGCAGTTCTTC	CASSPTSDWSEQFF
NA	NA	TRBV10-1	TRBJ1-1	TGCGCCAGCAGTGTTAAATCGAACACTGAAGCTTTCTTT	CASSVKSNTEAFF
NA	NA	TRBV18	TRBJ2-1	TGTGCCAGCTCACCCCTTGCTTTGGGGGCGCAGAGCAATGAGCAGTTCTTC	CASSPLALGAQSNEQFF
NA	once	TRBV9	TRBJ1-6	TGTGCCAGCAGCGTAGCCTTTGATTCACCCCTCCACTTT	CASSVAFDSPLHF
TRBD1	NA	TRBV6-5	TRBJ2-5	TGTGCCAGCAGGATGGGACAGCAAGAGACCCAGTACTTC	CASRMGQQETQYF
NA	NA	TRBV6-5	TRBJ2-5	TGTGCCAGCAGTTACGTTGTGGGGGGGCAGACCCAGTACTTC	CASSYVVGGQTQYF
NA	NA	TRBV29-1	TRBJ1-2	TGCAGCGTTGACAGGGGACCTTATGGCTACACCTTC	CSVDRGPYGYTF
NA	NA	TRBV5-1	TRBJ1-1	TGCGCCAGCAGCACACAGGGAGGGGGCACTGAAGCTTTCTTT	CASSTQGGGTEAFF
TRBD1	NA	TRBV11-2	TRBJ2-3	TGTGCCAGCAGCTTAGATAAACGGACAGGGAATGGAGATACGCAGTATTTT	CASSLDKRTGNGDTQYF
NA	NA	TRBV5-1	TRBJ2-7	TGCGCCAGCAGCTTGGCAGCGGGCTCCTACGAGCAGTACTTC	CASSLAAGSYEQYF
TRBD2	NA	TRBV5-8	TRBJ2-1	TGTGCCAGCAGCACCGGGACTAGCGGGGACAATGAGCAGTTCTTC	CASSTGTSGDNEQFF
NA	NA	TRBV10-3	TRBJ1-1	TGTGCCATCAGTGAATTTGAGGGGGTGAACACTGAAGCTTTCTTT	CAISEFEGVNTEAFF
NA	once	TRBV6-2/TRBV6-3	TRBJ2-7	TGTGCCAGCAGTCCCCGACTAGCCTACGAGCAGTACTTC	CASSPRLAYEQYF
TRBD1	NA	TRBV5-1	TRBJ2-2	TGCGCCAGCAGCGCCCGACAGGGAGCGAACACCGGGGAGCTGTTTTTT	CASSARQGANTGELFF
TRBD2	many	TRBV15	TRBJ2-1	TGTGCCACCAGCAGAGATCGGTTGGCGGGAGGAAGCAATGAGCAGTTCTTC	CATSRDRLAGGSNEQFF
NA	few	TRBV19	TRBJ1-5	TGTGCCAGCCGATTGGGGCTGGTTGGCAATCAGCCCCAGCATTTT	CASRLGLVGNQPQHF